This T cell receptor beta chain was observed in a study of regulatory T cells in long-lasting Graves disease listed by TCRdb under 2021. Regarding the study in general: In the newly diagnosed Graves' disease group, patients had been taking antithyroid drugs for less than 3 months. Persistent Graves' disease patients were compared with newly diagnosed Graves' disease patients by peripheral blood TCR sequencing and RNA sequencing. The study was conducted in China and was registered as a clinical trial. A total of around 35 samples were covered by TCR sequencing, comprising some 13 persistent and approximately 20 newly diagnosed Graves' disease patients.

The protocol used for the library was multiplex PCR. Sequencing used an Illumina HiSeq 4000. To build TCR beta libraries, CDR3 regions were amplified by Arm-PCR using iRepertoire HTBI primers. Before sequencing, the PCR products underwent gel purification. The paper's processing steps were these. Gene usage analysis of CDR3 amino acid clonotypes relied on the roughly 67 TRBV and around 14 TRBJ segments identified across samples. COPE and FqMerger were used to merge filtered high-quality paired reads into contigs. BLAST was used to align contigs to IMGT TRBV, TRBD and TRBJ reference genes, with CDR3 defined following IMGT. Any clonotype with a frequency above 0.1% was classified as a highly expanded clone. Shannon entropy was used to measure repertoire diversity, and the Gini coefficient was used to measure V-J evenness. A clonotype found in more than one individual was treated as public. Using fastp trimming at Q25 and MiXCR clonotype assembly, TCRdb reanalyzed the public sequencing data and kept in-frame beta chains. Rows merge per CDR3 protein into single entries with the most common DNA and genes. TCRdb's processing, not the authors' own work, is the source of the V and J calls. For this sample the table gives under 450,000 distinct CDR3 sequences, of which around 16% were detected only once. The top ten constitute around 20% of the sample.

For CDR1 and CDR2, the germline V gene lists MDHEN and SYDVKM. The CDR3 has 12 amino acids, counting the end cysteine and phenylalanine. Only CDR3 DNA is held: 36 bases, read in frame from base 1. A distance of 9 bases separates the germline ends of V and J, which lose 5 bases and 5 bases respectively. This clonotype has at least ten counts. Its antigen is still unknown. Base qualities were left out, and no much larger clone turns up one base away. The full study reports these points: Lower TCR Shannon entropy and fewer highly expanded clones were observed in persistent Graves' disease patients than in newly diagnosed patients, which suggested clonal expansion. The authors acknowledged the small sample size as a limitation that may reduce accuracy. Because the primary lesion, thyroid tissue, could not be accessed, the study looked at peripheral blood alone. Persistent disease showed preferential use of TRBV28, TRBJ1-2 and TRBJ2-5, whereas newly diagnosed disease favored TRBV20-1 and TRBJ2-1. Sequencing and analysis were limited to the TCR beta chain. A larger number of public clonotypes was shared among persistent patients (approximately 2,500) than among newly diagnosed patients (roughly 930).

Taken with the paper, the label for time point translates to: newly diagnosed GD, antithyroid drugs for less than 3 months. For both TCR sequencing and RNA sequencing, RNA was extracted from PBMCs in TRIzol. The diagnosis of Graves' disease followed American Thyroid Association guidelines. The patients came from an endocrinology department in Xi'an, China. From each patient, 7.5 to 10 milliliters of peripheral blood was collected into an EDTA anticoagulant tube. Ficoll Paque Plus density gradient separation was used to isolate PBMCs, and no further T cell sorting was done. An Agilent 2100 Bioanalyzer and agarose gel were used to check RNA quality, while a NanoDrop 2000 measured RNA concentration. This sample also belongs to another study, concerning T cells in Graves' hyperthyroidism and ophthalmopathy. Per the second study: Graves' hyperthyroidism was defined as stable when no progression to ophthalmopathy occurred over 18 months of follow-up. The hyperthyroidism patients were between 18 and 65 years old and newly diagnosed, with a disease duration of less than 2 months. Exclusion was applied to patients with uncontrolled infections, other autoimmune diseases, pregnancy or lactation. Diagnoses relied on clinical symptoms, serum thyroxine and TRAb, thyroid ultrasound and orbital computed tomography. For the first round of RT-PCR on the TCR CDR3, the HTBI primer set was used together with the Qiagen OneStep RT-PCR kit. Most expanded thyroid clonotypes (frequency above 0.001) were also detected in blood, a finding suggesting that blood repertoires may reflect thyroid immune responses. A 13 V-J signature model separated ophthalmopathy from stable hyperthyroidism, with nearly 90% sensitivity and 81% to 83% specificity in cross-validation and 80%/75% in testing. In validation, the model predicted progression to ophthalmopathy a median of about 5.9 months before onset, with roughly 70% sensitivity and almost 75% specificity. To identify distinguishing TCR V-J signatures, a discovery cohort of around 98 patients was used, comprising roughly 45 with Graves' ophthalmopathy and some 60 with stable Graves' hyperthyroidism. Whether ophthalmopathy could be predicted prospectively was tested in an independent validation cohort made up of approximately 19 hyperthyroidism patients plus 17 patients who later progressed to ophthalmopathy. For training and testing, the roughly 100 patients in the discovery cohort were randomly divided in a 7:3 ratio. In addition, the study compared T-cell repertoires in thyroid tissue and in blood from six Graves' hyperthyroidism patients. After blood sampling, hyperthyroidism patients were treated with methimazole at a starting dose of 30 mg daily, and ophthalmopathy patients were treated with high-dose intravenous methylprednisolone. A second multiplex PCR round built the libraries, followed by size selection and purification. Sequencing of the libraries was done on an Illumina HiSeq2000 using paired-end 100 bp reads. SOAPnuke was used to process the raw data, throwing out any read that contained adapters or uncalled bases, had a mean Phred below 15, or lacked an exact constant-primer or identifier match. High-quality paired reads were merged with COPE v1.2.5, and unique nucleotide sequences were defined as clonotypes. MiTCR v1.1 was used to align clonotypes to the IMGT TRBV, TRBD and TRBJ reference segments. Only V-J combinations with frequency above 0.0001, covering 99% to 99.2% of repertoires, were analysed. A TCS score was defined as the ratio between F50 (clonal expansion) and ExV (chaos), using BLOSUM62-based TCRdist between CDR3 peptides within each V-J. Welch's t-statistics and random forest reduced approximately 520 V-J features to 13, which were used in a naive Bayes classifier (R e1071). Sample size was not statistically predetermined, and investigators were not blinded to group allocation. TCR Vbeta CDR3 sequencing of 135 peripheral blood samples (roughly 43 ophthalmopathy, 75 or so hyperthyroidism and roughly 17 progressor patients) is reported in the paper.

The sequence derives from a woman younger than 35 with Graves disease. Donor details come from another sample of the same person, matched by shared clones. The V and J genes are TRBV28 and TRBJ2-5; the D gene is possibly TRBD2, with 5 bases matching. Specimen: peripheral blood mononuclear cells (PBMCs), collected at new diagnosis, from a patient treated with antithyroid drugs. The nucleotides read TGTGCCAGCAGTCGGGGTCACGAGACCCAGTACTTC. This gives the protein CASSRGHETQYF.